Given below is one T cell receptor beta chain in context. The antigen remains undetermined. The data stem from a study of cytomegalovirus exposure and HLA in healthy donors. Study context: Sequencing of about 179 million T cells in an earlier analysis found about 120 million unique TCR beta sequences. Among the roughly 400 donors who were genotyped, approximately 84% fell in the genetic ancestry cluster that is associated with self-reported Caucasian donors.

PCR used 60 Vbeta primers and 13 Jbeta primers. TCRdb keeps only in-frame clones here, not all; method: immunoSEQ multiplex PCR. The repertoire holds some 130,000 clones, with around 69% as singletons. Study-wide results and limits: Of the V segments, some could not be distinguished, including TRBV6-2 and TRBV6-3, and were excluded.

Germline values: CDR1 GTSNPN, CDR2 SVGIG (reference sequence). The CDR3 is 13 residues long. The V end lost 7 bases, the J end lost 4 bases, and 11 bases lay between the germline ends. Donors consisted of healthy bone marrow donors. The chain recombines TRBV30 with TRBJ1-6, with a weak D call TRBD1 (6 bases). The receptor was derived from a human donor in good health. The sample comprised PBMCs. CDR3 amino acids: CASRTEYNSPLHF. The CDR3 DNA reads TGTGCCTCCAGGACAGAATATAATTCACCCCTCCACTTT.